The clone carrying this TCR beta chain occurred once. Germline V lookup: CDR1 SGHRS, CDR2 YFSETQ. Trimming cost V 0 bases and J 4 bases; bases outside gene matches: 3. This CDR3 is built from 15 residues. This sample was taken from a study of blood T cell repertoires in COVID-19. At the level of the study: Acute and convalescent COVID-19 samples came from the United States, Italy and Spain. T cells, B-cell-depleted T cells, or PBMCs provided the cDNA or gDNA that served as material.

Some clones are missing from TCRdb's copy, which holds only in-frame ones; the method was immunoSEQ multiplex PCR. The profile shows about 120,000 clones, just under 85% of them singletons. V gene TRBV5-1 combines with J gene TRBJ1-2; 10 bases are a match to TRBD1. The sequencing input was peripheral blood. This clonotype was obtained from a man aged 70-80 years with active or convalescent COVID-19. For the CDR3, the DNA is TGCGCCAGCAGCTTGGGTGGACAGGGGGTCTATGGCTACACCTTC. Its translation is CASSLGGQGVYGYTF.